These 7 T cell receptor beta chains were all obtained from the same sample, sequenced in a study of T cell clones after liver transplantation (dated by TCRdb to between 2018 and 2021). According to the study, the label for this sample's time point signals: pre-transplant. Library preparation used the immunoSEQ multiplex PCR assay. The table comes from immuneACCESS by way of TCRdb, which keeps in-frame sequences with V and J called. Part of the clones is missing from these tables; in studies checked, under half for an unresolved V gene and the rest for unknown reasons. In all, the sample holds more than 15,000 clones, and over 75% of those were seen once. Of the sample, 10% to 15% falls within the top ten clones. The input for sequencing was CD8+ T cells from blood, taken before liver transplant. The receptors originated from a human donor who received a liver transplant.

This clone was seen only once. V is TRBV7-9 and J is TRBJ2-1; D is undetermined. The CDR3 has 14 amino acids. V dropped 4 bases and J dropped 0 bases, with 7 bases sitting between them. Germline CDR1 reads SEHNR; CDR2 reads FQNEAQ (reference sequence). The DNA for the CDR3 is TGTGCCAGCAGCTCCGCACACTCCTACAATGAGCAGTTCTTC. It translates to CASSSAHSYNEQFF. Full variable domain (rest looked up from reference TRBV7-9 and TRBJ2-1): DTGVSQNPRHKITKRGQNVTFRCDPISEHNRLYWYRQTLGQGPEFLTYFQNEAQLEKSRLLSDRFSAERPKGSFSTLEIQRTEQGDSAMYLCASSSAHSYNEQFFGPGTRLTVL.

This clone was picked up one time. The V gene is TRBV6-5, the J gene TRBJ2-7; D may be TRBD1 (5 bases). This CDR3 region has 13 residues. Germline CDR1 and CDR2: MNHEY and SVGAGI. Trimming shortened V by 3 bases and J by 3 bases, and 9 bases separated the two germline ends. CDR3: CASSYGASYEQYF. DNA for the CDR3: TGTGCCAGCAGTTATGGGGCGAGCTACGAGCAGTACTTC.

V and J are TRBV5-1 and TRBJ2-7; 7 bases agree with TRBD2. The CDR3 extends over 15 amino acids. Germline loops: CDR1 SGHRS, CDR2 YFSETQ. Trimming took 2 bases from V and 0 from J; bases not matched to a gene: 5. CDR3 region: CASSFSSGSSYEQYF. The CDR3 region has the DNA TGCGCCAGCAGCTTCTCTAGCGGAAGCTCCTACGAGCAGTACTTC.

This clone came up a few times. The V call is TRBV6-1, the J call TRBJ2-2, with TRBD2 as a possible D gene (5 bases). Germline values: CDR1 MNHNS, CDR2 SASEGT. CDR3 length equals 15 residues. V gave up 3 bases and J gave up 2 bases, with 10 bases separating them. The CDR3 protein is CASSDTRLNTGELFF. CDR3 DNA: TGTGCCAGCAGTGATACTCGACTAAACACCGGGGAGCTGTTTTTT.

V is TRBV19 and J is TRBJ2-7, with D possibly being TRBD2 (7 bases). CDR1 is LNHDA, CDR2 SQIVND, per germline (reference sequence). V gave up 1 base and J gave up 3 bases, with 10 bases separating them. CDR3 size: 14 residues. CDR3 amino acids: CASSIGRGLYEQYF. CDR3 nucleotides: TGTGCCAGTAGTATAGGGCGGGGGCTCTACGAGCAGTACTTC.

This clone was seen once. J is TRBJ2-1 and V is TRBV7-3, with TRBD2 identical over 13 bases. Germline trimming cut 4 bases from V and 8 bases from J; bases unmatched to any gene: 5. The CDR3 consists of 15 residues. The germline gives CDR1 SGHTA, CDR2 FQGTGA. In nucleotides, the CDR3 is TGTGCCAGCAGCTCCTCTGGACTAGCGGGAGATGAGCAGTTCTTC. This codes for CASSSSGLAGDEQFF.

This chain connects TRBV2 to TRBJ1-5; 7 bases are a match to TRBD1. J gave up 4 bases and V 3 bases, and 12 bases lay outside the gene matches. The CDR3 spans 17 residues. Germline-derived CDR1 and CDR2 are SNHLY and FYNNEI. CDR3 DNA sequence: TGTGCCAGCAGTGATTTAGGGACAGATCGTCCGAATCAGCCCCAGCATTTT. Amino acid sequence: CASSDLGTDRPNQPQHF. Based on the CDR3 plus reference TRBV2 and TRBJ1-5, the full variable domain is EPEVTQTPSHQVTQMGQEVILRCVPISNHLYFYWYRQILGQKVEFLVSFYNNEISEKSEIFDDQFSVERPDGSNFTLKIRSTKLEDSAMYFCASSDLGTDRPNQPQHFGDGTRLSIL.